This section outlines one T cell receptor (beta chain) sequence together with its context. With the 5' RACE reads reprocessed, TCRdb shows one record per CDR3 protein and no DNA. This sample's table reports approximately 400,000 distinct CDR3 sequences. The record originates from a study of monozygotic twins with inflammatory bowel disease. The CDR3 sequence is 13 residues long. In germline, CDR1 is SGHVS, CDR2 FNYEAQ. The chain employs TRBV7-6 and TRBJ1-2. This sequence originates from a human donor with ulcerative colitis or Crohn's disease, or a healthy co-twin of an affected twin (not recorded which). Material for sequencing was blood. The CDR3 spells CASSAGTRYGYTF.